This T cell receptor beta chain was profiled in a study of shared clonotypes between healthy human individuals. For the study at large: For every donor, three CD4 naive, three CD4 memory, two CD8 naive and one CD8 memory plates were used.

The germline V gene has CDR1 LGHNA and CDR2 YSLEER. The V gene lost 1 base and the J gene lost 2 bases, with 9 bases spanning the gap. CDR3 size: 16 residues. General observations from the study: Larger richness was generally estimated for naive than memory subsets.

Data came from immunoSEQ multiplex PCR; TCRdb stores just in-frame clones and leaves some out. The table lists millions of clones, over 85% of them singletons, with about 0.39% in the top ten. Comment on this clone: The target antigen is unknown. Other DNA sequences in the same sample also yield this CDR3.

CD4+ cells were split into CD45RA+ naive and CD45RA-negative memory subsets. Material for sequencing was naive CD4+ T cells from PBMCs. The subset was: CD45RA+ positively selected. The source is a man aged 18 to 30 in good health. Some clones in this sample may be carry-over from other donors' samples. The rearrangement links TRBV4-3 to TRBJ2-6; possible D gene TRBD1, 6 bases. CDR3: CASSQATGTGANVLTF. For the CDR3, the DNA is TGCGCCAGCAGCCAAGCAACAGGGACTGGGGCCAACGTCCTGACTTTC.